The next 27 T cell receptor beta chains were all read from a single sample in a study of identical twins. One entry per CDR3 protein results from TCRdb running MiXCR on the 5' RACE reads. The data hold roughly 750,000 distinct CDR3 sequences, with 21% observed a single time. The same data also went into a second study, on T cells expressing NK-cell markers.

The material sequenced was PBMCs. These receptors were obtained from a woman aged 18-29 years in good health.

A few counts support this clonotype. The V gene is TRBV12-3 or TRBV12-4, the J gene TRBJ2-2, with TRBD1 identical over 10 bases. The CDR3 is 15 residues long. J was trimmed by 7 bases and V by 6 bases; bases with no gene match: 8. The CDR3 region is CASSLTGTGDGELFF. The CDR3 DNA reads TGTGCCAGCAGCCTAACTGGGACAGGGGACGGGGAGCTGTTTTTT.

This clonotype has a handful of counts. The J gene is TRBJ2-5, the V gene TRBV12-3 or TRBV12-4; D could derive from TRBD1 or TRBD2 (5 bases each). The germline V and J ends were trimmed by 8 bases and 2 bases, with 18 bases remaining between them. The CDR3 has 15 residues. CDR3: CASGRGESAQETQYF. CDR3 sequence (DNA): TGTGCCAGCGGGAGAGGGGAGTCGGCTCAAGAGACCCAGTACTTC.

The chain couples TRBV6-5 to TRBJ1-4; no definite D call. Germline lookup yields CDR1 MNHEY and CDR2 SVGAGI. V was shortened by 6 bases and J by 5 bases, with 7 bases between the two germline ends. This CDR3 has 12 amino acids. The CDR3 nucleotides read TGTGCCAGCAGCTCCGCAAATGAAAAACTGTTTTTT. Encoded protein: CASSSANEKLFF.

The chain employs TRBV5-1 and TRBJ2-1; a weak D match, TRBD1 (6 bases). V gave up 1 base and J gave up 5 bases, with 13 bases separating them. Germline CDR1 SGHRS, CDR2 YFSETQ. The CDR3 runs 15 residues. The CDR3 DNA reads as TGCGCCAGCAGCTTGATTGGGGGCGCCAACAATGAGCAGTTCTTC. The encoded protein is CASSLIGGANNEQFF.

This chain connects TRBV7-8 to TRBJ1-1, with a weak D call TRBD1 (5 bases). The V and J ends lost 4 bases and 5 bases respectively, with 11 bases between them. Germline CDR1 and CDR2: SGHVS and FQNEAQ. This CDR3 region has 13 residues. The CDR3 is CASSSRVRTEAFF. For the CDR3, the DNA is TGTGCCAGCAGCTCCAGGGTCAGGACTGAAGCTTTCTTT.

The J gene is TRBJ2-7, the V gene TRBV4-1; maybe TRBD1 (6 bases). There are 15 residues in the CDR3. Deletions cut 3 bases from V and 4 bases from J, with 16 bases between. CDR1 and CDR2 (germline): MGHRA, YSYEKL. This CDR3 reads CASSQVHTGPYEQYF. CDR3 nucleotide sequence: TGCGCCAGCAGCCAGGTGCATACAGGGCCTTACGAGCAGTACTTC.

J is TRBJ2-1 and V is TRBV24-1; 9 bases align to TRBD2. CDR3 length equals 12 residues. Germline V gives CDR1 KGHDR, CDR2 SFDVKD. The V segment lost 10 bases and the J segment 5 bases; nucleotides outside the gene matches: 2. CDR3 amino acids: CATLAGDNEQFF. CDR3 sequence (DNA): TGTGCCACATTAGCGGGAGACAATGAGCAGTTCTTC.

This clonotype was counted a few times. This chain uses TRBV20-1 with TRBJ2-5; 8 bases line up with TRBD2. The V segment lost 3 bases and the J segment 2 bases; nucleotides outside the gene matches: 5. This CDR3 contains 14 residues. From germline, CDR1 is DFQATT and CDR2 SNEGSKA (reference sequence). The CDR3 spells CSASSTGGQETQYF. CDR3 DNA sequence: TGCAGTGCTAGTTCTACGGGGGGGCAAGAGACCCAGTACTTC.

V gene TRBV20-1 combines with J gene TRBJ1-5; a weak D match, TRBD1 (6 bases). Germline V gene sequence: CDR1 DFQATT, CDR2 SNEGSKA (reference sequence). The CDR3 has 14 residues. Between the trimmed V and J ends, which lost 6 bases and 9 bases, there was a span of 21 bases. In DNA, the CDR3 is TGCAGTGCCCTTGGGGGGGGCCCTTATGGGCCCCAGCATTTT. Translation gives CSALGGGPYGPQHF.

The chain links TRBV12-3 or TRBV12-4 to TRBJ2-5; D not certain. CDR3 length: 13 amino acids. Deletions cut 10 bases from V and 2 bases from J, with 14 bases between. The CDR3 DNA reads TGTGCCACCCGGACGGCCGGGCAAGAGACCCAGTACTTC. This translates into CATRTAGQETQYF.

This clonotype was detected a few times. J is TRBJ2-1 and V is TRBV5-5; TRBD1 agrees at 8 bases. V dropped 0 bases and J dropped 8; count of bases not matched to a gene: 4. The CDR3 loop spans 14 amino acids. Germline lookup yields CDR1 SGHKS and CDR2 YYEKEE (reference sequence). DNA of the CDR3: TGTGCCAGCAGCTTGGGGACAGGGTGGTATGAGCAGTTCTTC. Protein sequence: CASSLGTGWYEQFF.

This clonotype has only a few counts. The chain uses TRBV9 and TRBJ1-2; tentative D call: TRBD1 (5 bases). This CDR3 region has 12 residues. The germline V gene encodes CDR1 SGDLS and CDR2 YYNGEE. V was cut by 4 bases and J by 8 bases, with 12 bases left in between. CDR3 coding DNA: TGTGCCAGCAGCAATGGGGCTCGGGGCTACACCTTC. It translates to CASSNGARGYTF.

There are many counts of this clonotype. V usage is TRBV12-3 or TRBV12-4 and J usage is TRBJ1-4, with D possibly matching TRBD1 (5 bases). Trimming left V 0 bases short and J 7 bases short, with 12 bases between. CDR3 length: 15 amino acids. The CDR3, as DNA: TGTGCCAGCAGTTTAGCGGCCAGGGTATCTGAAAAACTGTTTTTT. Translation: CASSLAARVSEKLFF.

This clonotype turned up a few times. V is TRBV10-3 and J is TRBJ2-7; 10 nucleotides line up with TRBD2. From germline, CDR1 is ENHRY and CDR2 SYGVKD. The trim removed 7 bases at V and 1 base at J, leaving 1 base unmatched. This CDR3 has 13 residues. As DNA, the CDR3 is TGTGCCATCACTAGCGGGGGATCCTACGAGCAGTACTTC. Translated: CAITSGGSYEQYF.

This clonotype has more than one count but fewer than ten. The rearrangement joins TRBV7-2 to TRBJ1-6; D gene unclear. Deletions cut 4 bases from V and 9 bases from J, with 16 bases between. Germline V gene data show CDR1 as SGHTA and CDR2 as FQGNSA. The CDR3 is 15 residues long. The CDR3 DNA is TGTGCCAGCAGCTCTCTCGGCGGGAGCGTTTCACCCCTCCACTTT. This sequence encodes CASSSLGGSVSPLHF.

The CDR3 is CASTIRGAGANVLTF. The CDR3 DNA is TGTGCCAGCACGATAAGGGGGGCCGGGGCCAACGTCCTGACTTTC. The rearrangement uses TRBV6-1 and TRBJ2-6, with D perhaps being TRBD1 or TRBD2 (6 bases each). Germline CDR1 and CDR2: MNHNS and SASEGT. This CDR3 is 15 amino acids long. The V gene lost 7 bases and the J gene lost 4 bases, with 14 bases spanning the gap.

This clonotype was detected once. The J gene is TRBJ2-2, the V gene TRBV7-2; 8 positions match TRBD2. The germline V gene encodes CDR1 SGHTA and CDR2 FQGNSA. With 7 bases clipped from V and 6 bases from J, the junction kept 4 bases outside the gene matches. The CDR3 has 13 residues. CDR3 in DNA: TGTGCCAGCAACCGGGGGGGATCCGGGGAGCTGTTTTTT. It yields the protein CASNRGGSGELFF.

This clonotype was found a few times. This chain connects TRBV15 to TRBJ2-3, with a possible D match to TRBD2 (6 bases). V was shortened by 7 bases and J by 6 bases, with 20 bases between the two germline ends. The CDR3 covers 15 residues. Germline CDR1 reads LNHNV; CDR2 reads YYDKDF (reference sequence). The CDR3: CATKEGSPREDTQYF. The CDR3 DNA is TGTGCCACCAAAGAAGGGAGCCCCCGGGAGGATACGCAGTATTTT.

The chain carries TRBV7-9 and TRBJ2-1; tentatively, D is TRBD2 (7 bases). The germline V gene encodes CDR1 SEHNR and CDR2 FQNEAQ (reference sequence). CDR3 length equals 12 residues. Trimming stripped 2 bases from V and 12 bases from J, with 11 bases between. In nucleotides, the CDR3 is TGTGCCAGCAGCTTACCAAGGGGGGGGCAGTTCTTC. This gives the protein CASSLPRGGQFF.

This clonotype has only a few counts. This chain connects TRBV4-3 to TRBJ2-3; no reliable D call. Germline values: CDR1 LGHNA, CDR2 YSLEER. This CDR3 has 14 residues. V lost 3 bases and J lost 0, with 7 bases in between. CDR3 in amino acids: CASSQEYSTDTQYF. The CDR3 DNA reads TGCGCCAGCAGCCAGGAATATAGCACAGATACGCAGTATTTT.

CDR3 sequence: CASSQPHTEQYF. The CDR3 DNA is TGTGCCAGCAGCCAACCACACACAGAGCAGTACTTC. The chain employs TRBV3-1 and TRBJ2-7; no clear D gene. The germline V and J ends were trimmed by 2 bases and 7 bases, with 9 bases remaining between them. The CDR3 is made up of 12 amino acids. The V gene's germline CDR1 is LGHDT and CDR2 YNNKEL (reference sequence).

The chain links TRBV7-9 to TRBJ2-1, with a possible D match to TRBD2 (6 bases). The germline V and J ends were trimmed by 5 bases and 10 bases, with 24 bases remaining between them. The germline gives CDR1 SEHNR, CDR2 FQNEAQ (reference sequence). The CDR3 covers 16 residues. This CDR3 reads CASSQDLWSGSGEQFF. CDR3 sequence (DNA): TGTGCCAGCAGCCAAGATCTCTGGAGCGGGTCTGGCGAGCAGTTCTTC.

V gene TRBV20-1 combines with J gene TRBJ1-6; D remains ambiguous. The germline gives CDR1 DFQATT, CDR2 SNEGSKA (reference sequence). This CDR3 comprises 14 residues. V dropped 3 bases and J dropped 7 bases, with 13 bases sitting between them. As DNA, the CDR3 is TGCAGTGCTAGTCTTATTCACATCAATTCACCCCTCCACTTT. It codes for CSASLIHINSPLHF.

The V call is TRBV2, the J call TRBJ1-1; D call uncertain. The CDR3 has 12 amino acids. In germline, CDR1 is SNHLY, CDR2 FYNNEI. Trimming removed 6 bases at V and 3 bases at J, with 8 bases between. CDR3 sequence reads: CASRFVDTEAFF. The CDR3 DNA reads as TGTGCCAGCAGGTTCGTAGACACTGAAGCTTTCTTT.

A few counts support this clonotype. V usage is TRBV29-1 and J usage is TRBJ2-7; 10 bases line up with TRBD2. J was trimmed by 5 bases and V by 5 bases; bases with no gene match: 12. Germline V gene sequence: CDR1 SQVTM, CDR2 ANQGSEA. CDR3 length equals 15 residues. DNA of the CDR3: TGCAGCGTTTCACCCTCTAGCGGGGGAGTCGACGAGCAGTACTTC. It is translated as CSVSPSSGGVDEQYF.

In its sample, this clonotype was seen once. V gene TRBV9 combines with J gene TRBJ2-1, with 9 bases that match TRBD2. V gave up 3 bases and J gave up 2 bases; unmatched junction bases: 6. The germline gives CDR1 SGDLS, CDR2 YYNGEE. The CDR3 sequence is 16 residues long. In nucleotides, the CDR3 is TGTGCCAGCAGCGCCCAGACTAGCGGCCCCTACAATGAGCAGTTCTTC. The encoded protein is CASSAQTSGPYNEQFF.

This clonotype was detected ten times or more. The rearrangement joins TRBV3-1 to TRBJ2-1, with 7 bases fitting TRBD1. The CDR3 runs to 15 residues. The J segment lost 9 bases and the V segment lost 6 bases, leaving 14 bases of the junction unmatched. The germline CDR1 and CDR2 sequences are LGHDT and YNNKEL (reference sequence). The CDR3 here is CASSPTETGKSEQFF. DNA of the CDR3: TGTGCCAGCAGTCCTACTGAGACAGGGAAAAGTGAGCAGTTCTTC.